This T cell receptor beta chain was recovered during a study of shared clonotypes between healthy human individuals. About the research overall: Per donor, three plates held CD4 naive cells, three held CD4 memory, two held CD8 naive and one held CD8 memory. Study conclusions and caveats: Larger richness was generally estimated for naive than memory subsets.

This CDR3 spans 14 amino acids. With 0 bases removed from V and 7 bases from J, the gap between germline ends came to 10 bases. Germline values: CDR1 SGHRS, CDR2 YFSETQ. Clones were sequenced by immunoSEQ multiplex PCR, and TCRdb holds only the in-frame ones, with some missing. The data show 400,000 to 600,000 clones, 90% to 96% seen once. Remarks on this clone: Its matching antigen is unknown.

V is TRBV5-1 and J is TRBJ2-2, with D unclear. This clonotype originated in a woman in her thirties in good health. The material sequenced was naive CD4+ T cells sorted from blood. Subset: CD45RA+ positively selected. The DNA of the CDR3 is TGCGCCAGCAGCTTGGCTGGGGTTGTCGGGGAGCTGTTTTTT. It translates to CASSLAGVVGELFF.